Listed below are T cell receptor beta chains from one sample, sequenced in a study of response to subunit inactivated influenza vaccine. TCRdb reprocessed the RT-PCR reads via MiXCR and lists one record per CDR3 protein. The sample contains about 800,000 distinct CDR3 sequences, around 20% of which appear only once. Sequenced here: PBMCs from blood, sampled more than 4 days after vaccination. These receptors all come from a man in his forties or fifties who received an inactivated influenza vaccine. CDR3s include the opening cysteine and the closing phenylalanine or tryptophan. A D gene is named only where the DNA matches it firmly. Some rows mark clone size as missing; the rest say once, few, many or name a class of expanded clone.

abundance	d_gene	v_gene	j_gene	CDR3nt	CDR3aa
few	-	TRBV7-2	TRBJ2-3	TGTGCCAGCAGCTCGGGTGGGGAGTACACAGATACGCAGTATTTT	CASSSGGEYTDTQYF
-	-	TRBV28	TRBJ2-1	TGTGCCAGCAGTTTCTACGAAAACAATGAGCAGTTCTTC	CASSFYENNEQFF
few	-	TRBV5-6	TRBJ1-5	TGTGCCAGCAGCTCCTTCGGACGGAGTACAGGGCCCCAGCATTTT	CASSSFGRSTGPQHF
-	-	TRBV6-1	TRBJ1-1	TGTGCCAGCAGTGAATCAACTTTCTCGGGACGCCTGAACACTGAAGCTTTCTTT	CASSESTFSGRLNTEAFF
many	TRBD2	TRBV7-7	TRBJ2-3	TGTGCCAGCAGCCAAGGACTAGCGGGAGCAGGGGATACGCAGTATTTT	CASSQGLAGAGDTQYF
-	TRBD1	TRBV27	TRBJ1-2	TGTGCCAGCTCAATACGGGGACAGGGGAATGGCTACACCTTC	CASSIRGQGNGYTF
-	-	TRBV28	TRBJ2-1	TGTGCCAGCCGGATTACACGGTTAGCGAGGCATGAGCAGTTCTTC	CASRITRLARHEQFF
-	-	TRBV7-9	TRBJ2-3	TGTGCCAGCAGCCCAGCCCAGGGTTCGGGAGATACGCAGTATTTT	CASSPAQGSGDTQYF
-	TRBD2	TRBV12-3/TRBV12-4	TRBJ2-1	TGTGCCAGCAGGGGGACTAACTCCTACAATGAGCAGTTCTTC	CASRGTNSYNEQFF
many	TRBD1	TRBV25-1	TRBJ1-6	TGTGCCAGCAGGACAGGGGATTTCTCACCCCTCCACTTT	CASRTGDFSPLHF
few	TRBD1	TRBV5-1	TRBJ1-1	TGCGCCAGCAGCTTGGGACAGGGCATGAGGGACACTGAAGCTTTCTTT	CASSLGQGMRDTEAFF
-	-	TRBV20-1	TRBJ1-1	TGCAGTGGCATACAGGGACCGAACACTGAAGCTTTCTTT	CSGIQGPNTEAFF
-	-	TRBV5-1	TRBJ2-3	TGCGCCAGCAGCTCTTACGGGACACTTCAGACAGATACGCAGTATTTT	CASSSYGTLQTDTQYF
few	-	TRBV9	TRBJ1-2	TGTGCCAGCAGCCCCGGGGGGGTAGGCGGCTACACCTTC	CASSPGGVGGYTF
few	TRBD2	TRBV4-3	TRBJ2-7	TGCGCCAGCAGCCAAGATAGAGCGGGGGTCGAGCAGTACTTC	CASSQDRAGVEQYF
many	-	TRBV5-1	TRBJ2-7	TGCGCCAGCAGCTTGAGGGTAGGTGGCGAGCAGTACTTC	CASSLRVGGEQYF
few	-	TRBV15	TRBJ2-4	TGTGCCACCAGCAGAGATCAGGGGAGTAGGGCCAAAAACATTCAGTACTTC	CATSRDQGSRAKNIQYF
-	TRBD2	TRBV2	TRBJ2-3	TGTGCCAGCAGGACTAGCGGGGTTGTAGATACGCAGTATTTT	CASRTSGVVDTQYF
-	TRBD2	TRBV11-2	TRBJ2-7	TGTGCCAGCAGCTTGCAGGCTAGCGGGACCTACGAGCAGTACTTC	CASSLQASGTYEQYF
few	TRBD2	TRBV12-3/TRBV12-4	TRBJ2-7	TGTGCCAGCAGTTTAGCGATTAGCGGGACATCGTACTTC	CASSLAISGTSYF
many	-	TRBV5-8	TRBJ2-2	TGTGCCAGCAGCTTGGCAGGCCTGAACACCGGGGAGCTGTTTTTT	CASSLAGLNTGELFF
few	-	TRBV5-1	TRBJ2-7	TGCGCCAGCAGCTTGGACACTACGGGGGAGCAGTACTTC	CASSLDTTGEQYF
few	-	TRBV20-1	TRBJ1-5	TGCTGTGCTAATTCACCCCAATGGCTCAATCAGCCCCAGCATTTT	CCANSPQWLNQPQHF
-	-	TRBV7-9	TRBJ1-3	TGTGCCAGCAGCCGAAGTACAGGGTACTCTGGAAACACCATATATTTT	CASSRSTGYSGNTIYF
few	TRBD1	TRBV20-1	TRBJ1-6	TGCAGTGCTAGAGCATCACAGGGGGTTGATTCACCCCTCCACTTT	CSARASQGVDSPLHF
-	-	TRBV27	TRBJ1-4	TGTGCCAGCAGTTTATATCCCACCGCAACTAATGAAAAACTGTTTTTT	CASSLYPTATNEKLFF
many	TRBD1	TRBV7-9	TRBJ2-3	TGTGCCAGCAGTCGAGCCCGGGACAGAAGTACAGATACGCAGTATTTT	CASSRARDRSTDTQYF
few	-	TRBV20-1	TRBJ2-3	TGCAGTGCTTTCCCCCGGATCGCCACAGATACGCAGTATTTT	CSAFPRIATDTQYF
few	TRBD2	TRBV12-3/TRBV12-4	TRBJ2-5	TGTGCCAGCAGTACCCCCCTAGCGGCTCAAGAGACCCAGTACTTC	CASSTPLAAQETQYF
-	-	TRBV28	TRBJ2-5	TGTGCCAGCAGTTCCCTACACATTACCCAAGAGACCCAGTACTTC	CASSSLHITQETQYF
-	TRBD2	TRBV7-2	TRBJ2-5	TGTGCCAGCAGGTTAGCTAGCGGACAAGAGACCCAGTACTTC	CASRLASGQETQYF
-	TRBD2	TRBV7-8	TRBJ2-1	TGTGCCAGCAGCTTAGTGTTAGCGGGGGCATACAATGAGCAGTTCTTC	CASSLVLAGAYNEQFF
many	TRBD1	TRBV12-3/TRBV12-4	TRBJ2-1	TGTGCCAGCAGTCACACCTATAACGACAGGGTCATCAATGAGCAGTTCTTC	CASSHTYNDRVINEQFF
-	TRBD2	TRBV18	TRBJ2-1	TGTGCCAGCTCCCAAACCCCGGGACTAGCTGCTCGTGAGCAGTTCTTC	CASSQTPGLAAREQFF
many	-	TRBV4-3	TRBJ2-7	TGCACCCGACACCCTCCTACGCCCTCCTCCTACGAGCAGTACTTC	CTRHPPTPSSYEQYF
-	-	TRBV6-2/TRBV6-3	TRBJ2-1	TGTGCCAGCAGTGCTGGGGTTGAGCAGTTCTTC	CASSAGVEQFF
-	-	TRBV18	TRBJ2-3	TGTGCCAGCCTCGAATCGGGGGATACGCAGTATTTT	CASLESGDTQYF
few	-	TRBV29-1	TRBJ2-7	TGCAGCACCTCCGGGGGGCCATCCTACGAGCAGTACTTC	CSTSGGPSYEQYF
-	-	TRBV6-4	TRBJ2-1	TGTGCCAGCAGTGTACTAGGAGGGGGTATAAATGAGCAGTTCTTC	CASSVLGGGINEQFF
-	TRBD2	TRBV12-3/TRBV12-4	TRBJ2-1	TGTGCCAGCAGTTTCAGTAGCGGGAGAGGTGAGCAGTTCTTC	CASSFSSGRGEQFF
-	-	TRBV24-1	TRBJ2-2	TGTGCCACCAGAACTAGTAACACCGGGGAGCTGTTTTTT	CATRTSNTGELFF
-	-	TRBV30	TRBJ2-1	TGTGCCATGCAGGGGCTCTCCTACAATGAGCAGTTCTTC	CAMQGLSYNEQFF
-	TRBD2	TRBV29-1	TRBJ2-2	TGCGGGACTAGCGGGAGGGTCGGGGAGCTGTTTTTT	CGTSGRVGELFF
-	-	TRBV5-1	TRBJ2-7	TGCGCCAGCAGCTTGATAGACGGGGGTGGGCTGTACTTC	CASSLIDGGGLYF
-	-	TRBV20-1	TRBJ2-1	TGCAGTGCTCATGGGGGAGGTAACAATGAGCAGTTCTTC	CSAHGGGNNEQFF
-	-	TRBV4-3	TRBJ1-1	TGCGCCAGCAGCCAAGGGGGTGGACAGACTGAAGCTTTCTTT	CASSQGGGQTEAFF
-	-	TRBV6-2/TRBV6-3	TRBJ1-1	TGTGCCAGCAGTGATATCGGGACTGAAGCTTTCTTT	CASSDIGTEAFF
few	-	TRBV2	TRBJ1-3	TGTGCCAGCAGTGAAAACCCCTACTACTCTGGAAACACCATATATTTT	CASSENPYYSGNTIYF
-	-	TRBV5-1	TRBJ2-7	TGCGCCAGCAGACAGGGTGAAGGGGAGCAGTACTTC	CASRQGEGEQYF
-	TRBD1	TRBV5-6	TRBJ1-6	TGTGCCAGCAACAGACAGGGCGACGCCTTTTCACCCCTCCACTTT	CASNRQGDAFSPLHF
-	-	TRBV6-5	TRBJ2-1	TGTGCCAGCAGTTCACCTCGGCGGCACAATGAGCAGTTCTTC	CASSSPRRHNEQFF
many	-	TRBV5-1	TRBJ1-1	TGCGCCAGCAGCTTTGAGGTCCGGAACACTGAAGCTTTCTTT	CASSFEVRNTEAFF
many	TRBD2	TRBV5-1	TRBJ2-7	TGCGCCAGCAGCCAAGACGGGGGGACTTTTCAGTACTTC	CASSQDGGTFQYF
-	-	TRBV4-1	TRBJ2-1	TGCGCCAGCAGCCAAGACTGGGTCCCTCATCCCGTCCCTACCCCGTACAATGAGCAGTTCTTC	CASSQDWVPHPVPTPYNEQFF